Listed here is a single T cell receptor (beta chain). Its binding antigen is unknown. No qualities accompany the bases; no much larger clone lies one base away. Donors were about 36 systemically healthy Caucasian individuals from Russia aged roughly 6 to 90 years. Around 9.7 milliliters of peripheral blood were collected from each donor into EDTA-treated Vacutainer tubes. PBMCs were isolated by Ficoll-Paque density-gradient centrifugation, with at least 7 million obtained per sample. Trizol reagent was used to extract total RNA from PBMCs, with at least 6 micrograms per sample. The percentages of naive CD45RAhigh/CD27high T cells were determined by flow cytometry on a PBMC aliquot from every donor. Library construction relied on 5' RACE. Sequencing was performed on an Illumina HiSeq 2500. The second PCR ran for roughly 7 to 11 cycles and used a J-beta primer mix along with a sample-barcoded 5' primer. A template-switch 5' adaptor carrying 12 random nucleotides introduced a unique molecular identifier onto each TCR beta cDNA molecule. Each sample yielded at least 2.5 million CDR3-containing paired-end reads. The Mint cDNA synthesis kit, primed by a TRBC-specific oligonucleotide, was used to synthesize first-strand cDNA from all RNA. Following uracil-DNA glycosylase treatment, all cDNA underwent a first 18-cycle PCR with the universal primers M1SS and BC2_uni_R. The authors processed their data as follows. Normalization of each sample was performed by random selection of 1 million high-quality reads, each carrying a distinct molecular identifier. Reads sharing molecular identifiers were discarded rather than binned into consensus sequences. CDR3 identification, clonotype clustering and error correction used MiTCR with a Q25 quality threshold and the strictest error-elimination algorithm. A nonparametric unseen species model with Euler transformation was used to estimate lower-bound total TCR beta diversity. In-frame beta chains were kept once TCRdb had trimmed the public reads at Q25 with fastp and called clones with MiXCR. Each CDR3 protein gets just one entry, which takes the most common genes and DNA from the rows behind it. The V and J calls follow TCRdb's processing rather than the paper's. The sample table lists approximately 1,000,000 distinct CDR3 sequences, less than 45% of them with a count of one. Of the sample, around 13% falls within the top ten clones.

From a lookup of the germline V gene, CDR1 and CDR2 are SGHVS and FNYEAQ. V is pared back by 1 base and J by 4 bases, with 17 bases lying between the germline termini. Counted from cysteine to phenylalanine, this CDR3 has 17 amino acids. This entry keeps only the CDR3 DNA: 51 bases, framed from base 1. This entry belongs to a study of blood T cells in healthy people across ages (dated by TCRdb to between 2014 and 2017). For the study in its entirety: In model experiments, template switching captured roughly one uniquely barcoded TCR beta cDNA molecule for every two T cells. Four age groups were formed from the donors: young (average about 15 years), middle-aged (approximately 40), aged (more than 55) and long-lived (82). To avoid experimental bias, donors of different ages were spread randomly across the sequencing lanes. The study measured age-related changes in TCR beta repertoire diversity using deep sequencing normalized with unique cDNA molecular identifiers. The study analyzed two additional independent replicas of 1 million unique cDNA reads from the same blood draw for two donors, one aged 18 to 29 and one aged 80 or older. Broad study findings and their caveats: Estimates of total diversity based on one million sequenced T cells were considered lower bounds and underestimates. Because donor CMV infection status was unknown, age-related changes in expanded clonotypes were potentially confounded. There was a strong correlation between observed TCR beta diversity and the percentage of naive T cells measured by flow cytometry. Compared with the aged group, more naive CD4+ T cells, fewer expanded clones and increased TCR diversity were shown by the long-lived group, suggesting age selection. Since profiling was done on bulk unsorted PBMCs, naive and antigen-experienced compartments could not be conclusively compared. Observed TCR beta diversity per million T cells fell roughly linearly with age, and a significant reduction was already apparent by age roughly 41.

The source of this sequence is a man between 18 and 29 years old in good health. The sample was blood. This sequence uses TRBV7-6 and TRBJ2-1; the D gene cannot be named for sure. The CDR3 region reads CASSLGVVSGPYNEQFF. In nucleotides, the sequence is TGTGCCAGCAGCTTAGGAGTTGTCTCAGGCCCTTACAATGAGCAGTTCTTC.